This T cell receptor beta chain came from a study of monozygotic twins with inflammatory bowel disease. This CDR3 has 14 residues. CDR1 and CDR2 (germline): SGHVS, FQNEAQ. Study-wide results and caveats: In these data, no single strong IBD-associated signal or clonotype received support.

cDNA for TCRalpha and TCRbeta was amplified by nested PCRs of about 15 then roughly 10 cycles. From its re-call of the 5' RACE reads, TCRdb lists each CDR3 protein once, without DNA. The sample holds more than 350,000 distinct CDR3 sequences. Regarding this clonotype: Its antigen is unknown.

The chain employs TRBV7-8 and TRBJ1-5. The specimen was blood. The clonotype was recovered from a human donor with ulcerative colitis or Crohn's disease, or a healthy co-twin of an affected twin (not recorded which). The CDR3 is CASSLSGVNQPQHF.